A selection of T cell receptor beta chains follows, all from one sample in a study of Ad26.COV2.S vaccination and SARS-CoV-2 variants. Measured with immunoSEQ multiplex PCR; TCRdb has only the in-frame clones, and not every one. This table holds around 420,000 clones, around 89% found once. This specimen consisted of peripheral blood, obtained in a trial of Ad26.COV2.S vaccine versus placebo. The receptor set was obtained from a person aged 18-60 years who received the Ad26.COV2.S COVID-19 vaccine or a placebo. Each CDR3 is given with its conserved first and last residue. Each record gives: D gene, V gene, J gene, clone size, CDR3 protein, CDR3 DNA. D genes are given only for firm matches. The size of a clone is reported for some rows only, either as once, few or many, or as a class for expanded clones.

>TRBD1|TRBV24-1|TRBJ1-4|NA
CATSGISGGADEKLFF
TGTGCCACCAGTGGAATCTCAGGGGGCGCGGATGAAAAACTGTTTTTT
>NA|TRBV7-2|TRBJ2-2|few
CASTRGSGTGELFF
TGTGCCAGCACCCGGGGGTCCGGCACCGGGGAGCTGTTTTTT
>NA|TRBV7-6|TRBJ2-2|NA
CASSLLGAATVFGNTGELFF
TGTGCCAGCAGCTTATTAGGGGCTGCGACCGTTTTTGGAAACACCGGGGAGCTGTTTTTT
>NA|TRBV5-1|TRBJ2-5|once
CASSTDAGIETQYF
TGCGCCAGCAGCACGGATGCGGGGATAGAGACCCAGTACTTC
>NA|TRBV30|TRBJ2-7|NA
CAWSVLFNEQYF
TGTGCCTGGAGTGTACTCTTCAACGAGCAGTACTTC
>NA|TRBV11-3|TRBJ2-3|NA
CASSLESRGIGTDTQYF
TGTGCCAGCAGCTTAGAGAGCAGGGGAATTGGCACAGATACGCAGTATTTT
>TRBD2|TRBV27|TRBJ2-2|NA
CASSSAGRNTGELFF
TGTGCCAGCAGTTCAGCGGGGCGCAACACCGGGGAGCTGTTTTTT
>NA|TRBV3-1/TRBV3-2|TRBJ1-5|NA
CASSQRGGNQPQHF
TGTGCCAGCAGCCAAAGGGGCGGCAATCAGCCCCAGCATTTT
>NA|TRBV19|TRBJ2-2|NA
CASRSRSTGELFF
TGTGCCAGTAGGAGCCGATCGACCGGGGAGCTGTTTTTT
>TRBD2|TRBV9|TRBJ2-1|NA
CASSVPRGGGGRVNEQFF
TGTGCCAGCAGCGTACCGCGAGGCGGGGGGGGCAGGGTCAATGAGCAGTTCTTC
>TRBD2|TRBV4-2|TRBJ2-1|NA
CASSQAASGGENEQFF
TGTGCCAGCAGCCAAGCGGCTAGCGGGGGCGAAAATGAGCAGTTCTTC
>NA|TRBV30|TRBJ1-1|NA
CAWSYRKNTEAFF
TGTGCCTGGAGTTACAGAAAGAACACTGAAGCTTTCTTT
>TRBD2|TRBV2|TRBJ2-5|NA
CASSEKSGGTPGTQYF
TGTGCCAGCAGTGAAAAGAGCGGGGGGACCCCAGGAACCCAGTACTTC
>TRBD1|TRBV7-2|TRBJ1-2|once
CASSIPQGGKGYTF
TGTGCCAGCAGCATACCCCAGGGGGGGAAAGGCTACACCTTC
>NA|TRBV12-3/TRBV12-4|TRBJ2-3|NA
CASSSGDTQYF
TGTGCCAGCAGTTCAGGAGATACGCAGTATTTT
>NA|TRBV30|TRBJ2-5|NA
CAWSAEWGNQETQYF
TGTGCCTGGAGCGCCGAATGGGGGAACCAAGAGACCCAGTACTTC
>NA|TRBV30|TRBJ1-3|NA
CAWSRGAGNTIYF
TGTGCCTGGAGTCGGGGAGCTGGAAACACCATATATTTT
>NA|TRBV6-2/TRBV6-3|TRBJ2-7|NA
CASSSLGTYYEQYF
TGTGCCAGCAGCTCGCTTGGGACGTATTACGAGCAGTACTTC
>TRBD2|TRBV12-3/TRBV12-4|TRBJ2-3|NA
CASRAGGPDTQYF
TGTGCCAGCCGAGCGGGGGGGCCAGATACGCAGTATTTT
>TRBD1|TRBV5-1|TRBJ1-1|NA
CASSSARDRRWGTEAFF
TGCGCCAGCAGCTCCGCCCGGGACAGGCGGTGGGGCACTGAAGCTTTCTTT
>TRBD2|TRBV6-1|TRBJ2-5|few
CASSATLAGAQETQYF
TGTGCCAGCAGTGCAACTCTAGCGGGGGCCCAAGAGACCCAGTACTTC
>NA|TRBV2|TRBJ2-5|NA
CASSEQETQYF
TGTGCCAGCAGTGAACAGGAGACCCAGTACTTC
>NA|TRBV7-8|TRBJ1-6|NA
CASSLSLKGYVYNSPLHF
TGTGCCAGCAGCCTGTCCCTAAAGGGGTACGTTTATAATTCACCCCTCCACTTT
>NA|TRBV5-4|TRBJ1-6|NA
CASSLALGGSSYNSPLHF
TGTGCCAGCAGCTTGGCTCTGGGCGGGAGCTCCTATAATTCACCCCTCCACTTT
>NA|TRBV30|TRBJ2-2|NA
CAWSVRAGRTGELFF
TGTGCCTGGAGTGTACGGGCAGGGCGAACCGGGGAGCTGTTTTTT
>NA|TRBV2|TRBJ1-6|NA
CASSEANRQPNSPLHF
TGTGCCAGCAGTGAAGCGAATCGCCAGCCTAATTCACCCCTCCACTTT
>NA|TRBV11-2|TRBJ2-7|NA
CASTHTGGAGYEQYF
TGTGCCAGCACCCATACAGGAGGGGCGGGGTACGAGCAGTACTTC
>NA|TRBV10-3|TRBJ2-7|NA
CAISANWGYEQYF
TGTGCCATCAGTGCGAATTGGGGCTACGAGCAGTACTTC
>TRBD1|TRBV4-1|TRBJ1-5|NA
CASSQEGLVGQGALIQPQHF
TGCGCCAGCAGCCAAGAAGGTTTGGTTGGACAGGGGGCTTTGATTCAGCCCCAGCATTTT
>TRBD1|TRBV6-1|TRBJ1-1|NA
CASTPRGQYTEAFF
TGTGCCAGCACTCCCAGGGGACAGTACACTGAAGCTTTCTTT
>NA|TRBV5-6|TRBJ1-1|NA
CASSLNTEAFF
TGTGCCAGCAGCCTGAACACTGAAGCTTTCTTT
>TRBD1|TRBV19|TRBJ1-5|NA
CASGPSGDRHSNQPQHF
TGTGCCAGTGGACCCTCCGGGGACAGACATAGCAATCAGCCCCAGCATTTT
>NA|TRBV7-2|TRBJ1-5|NA
CASSLGQLNQPQHF
TGTGCCAGCAGCTTAGGCCAGCTCAATCAGCCCCAGCATTTT
>NA|TRBV4-1|TRBJ2-3|NA
CASSQDVSTDTQYF
TGCGCCAGCAGCCAAGATGTTAGCACAGATACGCAGTATTTT
>NA|TRBV15|TRBJ1-5|NA
CATSLELSNQPQHF
TGTGCCACCAGCTTAGAGTTGAGCAATCAGCCCCAGCATTTT
>TRBD2|TRBV4-1|TRBJ2-1|NA
CASSPIGTSSEQFF
TGCGCCAGCAGCCCTATCGGGACTAGTAGTGAGCAGTTCTTC
>TRBD1|TRBV9|TRBJ2-1|few
CASSAPTGGYNEQFF
TGTGCCAGCAGCGCACCGACAGGGGGCTACAATGAGCAGTTCTTC
>NA|TRBV27|TRBJ2-3|NA
CASSGGATDTQYF
TGTGCCAGCAGCGGGGGCGCCACAGATACGCAGTATTTT
>TRBD2|TRBV20-1|TRBJ2-7|few
CSASFRGGYEQYF
TGCAGTGCTAGTTTTCGGGGGGGCTACGAGCAGTACTTC
>NA|TRBV3-1/TRBV3-2|TRBJ1-2|NA
CASSPGAKFYGYTF
TGTGCCAGCAGCCCGGGGGCTAAATTCTATGGCTACACCTTC
>NA|TRBV3-1/TRBV3-2|TRBJ1-6|NA
CASSQARDSPLHF
TGTGCCAGCAGCCAAGCCAGGGATTCACCCCTCCACTTT
>TRBD2|TRBV13|TRBJ2-7|NA
CASSLTSGGAPREQYF
TGTGCCAGCAGCTTGACTAGCGGGGGAGCCCCTAGGGAGCAGTACTTC
>TRBD1|TRBV7-9|TRBJ1-5|few
CAPGDSTPDNSNQPQHF
TGTGCCCCTGGGGACAGCACTCCTGATAATAGCAATCAGCCCCAGCATTTT
>NA|TRBV7-2|TRBJ1-1|NA
CASSLGGANTEAFF
TGTGCCAGCAGCTTGGGGGGGGCGAACACTGAAGCTTTCTTT
>NA|TRBV27|TRBJ2-1|NA
CASSLVAGSSYNEQFF
TGTGCCAGCAGTTTAGTAGCCGGGAGCTCCTACAATGAGCAGTTCTTC
>NA|TRBV7-6|TRBJ1-5|NA
CASSPGGVGQPQHF
TGTGCCAGCAGTCCCGGGGGGGTCGGGCAGCCCCAGCATTTT
>NA|TRBV28|TRBJ1-2|NA
CASSSRLFPYGYTF
TGTGCCAGCAGTTCTCGGTTATTTCCGTATGGCTACACCTTC
>NA|TRBV28|TRBJ2-5|once
CASSPDRMDETQYF
TGTGCCAGCAGTCCCGACAGGATGGACGAGACCCAGTACTTC
>NA|TRBV18|TRBJ1-4|NA
CASSPLQTAISNEKLFF
TGTGCCAGCTCACCTCTACAGACTGCGATCTCTAATGAAAAACTGTTTTTT
>TRBD2|TRBV25-1|TRBJ2-5|NA
CASSEYSGGGEETQYF
TGTGCCAGCAGTGAATACAGCGGGGGAGGGGAGGAGACCCAGTACTTC